One and the same sample provided the 11 T cell receptor beta chains below, sequenced in a study of OX40 agonist ivuxolimab in advanced cancers. Assay: immunoSEQ multiplex PCR; the TCRdb copy retains only in-frame clones and omits some. This table holds tens of thousands of clones, around four fifths found once. Source: CD4+ or CD8+ T cells sorted from blood, taken in a trial of the OX40 agonist ivuxolimab. The receptors originated from an adult with an advanced solid tumor such as melanoma, head and neck, liver or kidney cancer.

This chain connects TRBV5-1 to TRBJ2-1; D tentatively reads TRBD1 or TRBD2 (5 bases each). The CDR3 spans 15 residues. Trimming removed 1 base from V and 4 bases from J, with 12 bases in between. Per the germline V gene, CDR1 is SGHRS and CDR2 is YFSETQ. The CDR3 sequence: CASSLPRDGYNEQFF. The CDR3 DNA is TGCGCCAGCAGCTTGCCTCGGGACGGTTACAATGAGCAGTTCTTC. Together with reference TRBV5-1 and TRBJ2-1, the CDR3 gives the full variable domain: KAGVTQTPRYLIKTRGQQVTLSCSPISGHRSVSWYQQTPGQGLQFLFEYFSETQRNKGNFPGRFSGRQFSNSRSEMNVSTLELGDSALYLCASSLPRDGYNEQFFGPGTRLTVL.

The rearrangement uses TRBV4-2 and TRBJ2-2; unclear D gene. Germline assignment: CDR1 LGHNA and CDR2 YNFKEQ. There are 11 residues in the CDR3. V lost 6 bases, J lost 6 bases, and 5 bases lay in between. CDR3 sequence (DNA): TGTGCCAGCAGGGATCCCGGGGAGCTGTTTTTT. This sequence encodes CASRDPGELFF.

This clone has just one count. J is TRBJ2-7 and V is TRBV7-8; 12 positions match TRBD1. V dropped 1 base and J dropped 12; count of bases not matched to a gene: 7. Germline loops: CDR1 SGHVS, CDR2 FQNEAQ. The CDR3 length is 14 residues. CDR3 coding DNA: TGTGCCAGCAGCTTAGGGGGACAGGGGGCGCGACCGTACTTC. Residues: CASSLGGQGARPYF.

The rearrangement uses TRBV7-3 and TRBJ2-1, with D perhaps matching TRBD2 (5 bases). The CDR3 runs 13 residues. Germline values: CDR1 SGHTA, CDR2 FQGTGA. Trimming shortened V by 4 bases and J by 4 bases, and 8 bases separated the two germline ends. CDR3 residues: CASSSTSYNEQFF. In nucleotides, the CDR3 is TGTGCCAGCAGCTCTACTAGTTACAATGAGCAGTTCTTC.

The V and J genes are TRBV11-3 and TRBJ1-2; TRBD1 is a possible D gene (5 bases). With 5 bases removed from V and 5 bases from J, the gap between germline ends came to 9 bases. From germline, CDR1 is SGHNT and CDR2 YENEEA. The CDR3 runs 12 residues. Here the CDR3 reads CASSARGYGYTF. CDR3 bases: TGTGCCAGCAGCGCTAGGGGATATGGCTACACCTTC. Full variable domain (missing parts from reference TRBV11-3 and TRBJ1-2): EAGVVQSPRYKIIEKKQPVAFWCNPISGHNTLYWYLQNLGQGPELLIRYENEEAVDDSQLPKDRFSAERLKGVDSTLKIQPAELGDSAVYLCASSARGYGYTFGSGTRLTVV.

The chain is built from TRBV18 and TRBJ2-1, with 8 nucleotides matching TRBD2. The junction had 4 bases not matched to a gene; V was cut back by 1 base and J by 5 bases. From germline, CDR1 is KGHSH and CDR2 LQKENI. The CDR3 runs to 15 residues. Here the CDR3 DNA reads TGTGCCAGCTCACCACTATTAGCGGGGCACAATGAGCAGTTCTTC. Translated: CASSPLLAGHNEQFF.

This rearrangement joins TRBV5-4 to TRBJ2-1, with 9 bases matching TRBD1. CDR3 length equals 15 residues. With 4 bases clipped from V and 7 bases from J, the junction kept 9 bases outside the gene matches. Germline V gene lookup returns CDR1 SGHNT and CDR2 YYREEE (reference sequence). Here the CDR3 DNA reads TGTGCCAGCAGCCCACGGCCGGGACAGGGTAATGAGCAGTTCTTC. Residues: CASSPRPGQGNEQFF.

The J gene is TRBJ2-2, the V gene TRBV6-5; 10 bases agree with TRBD1. Losses at the gene ends were 0 bases for V and 6 bases for J; bases not matched to a gene: 4. Germline-derived CDR1 and CDR2 are MNHEY and SVGAGI. The length of the CDR3 is 16 residues. Here the CDR3 DNA reads TGTGCCAGCAGTTACTCTCGGGACAGGGGCCCCGGGGAGCTGTTTTTT. Translated, it gives CASSYSRDRGPGELFF.

This clone was counted once. The V call is TRBV9, the J call TRBJ2-7, with 7 bases identical to TRBD2. The CDR3 loop spans 14 amino acids. J was trimmed by 5 bases and V by 0 bases; bases with no gene match: 5. Per germline, CDR1 SGDLS and CDR2 YYNGEE. The CDR3 is CASSVVGRADEQYF. The DNA for the CDR3 is TGTGCCAGCAGCGTAGTAGGGAGGGCCGACGAGCAGTACTTC. The variable domain in full, completed from reference TRBV9 and TRBJ2-7, reads DSGVTQTPKHLITATGQRVTLRCSPRSGDLSVYWYQQSLDQGLQFLIQYYNGEERAKGNILERFSAQQFPDLHSELNLSSLELGDSALYFCASSVVGRADEQYFGPGTRLTVT.

V is TRBV28 and J is TRBJ2-3, with D unclear. The CDR3 has 12 residues. Germline CDR1 is MDHEN and CDR2 is SYDVKM. Trimming left V 5 bases short and J 3 bases short, with 6 bases between. The CDR3 nucleotides are TGTGCCAGCAGTCCGCAAACAGATACGCAGTATTTT. Amino acid sequence: CASSPQTDTQYF. Filled out from reference TRBV28 and TRBJ2-3, the complete variable domain reads DVKVTQSSRYLVKRTGEKVFLECVQDMDHENMFWYRQDPGLGLRLIYFSYDVKMKEKGDIPEGYSVSREKKERFSLILESASTNQTSMYLCASSPQTDTQYFGPGTRLTVL.

The DNA for the CDR3 is TGTGCCAGCAGCTTCTACAGGGCGCAAGGGGAGACCCAGTACTTC. Residues: CASSFYRAQGETQYF. The gene calls are TRBV11-3 and TRBJ2-5, with D possibly TRBD1 on 6 matching bases. Trimming stripped 3 bases from V and 5 bases from J, with 16 bases between. The CDR3 extends over 15 amino acids. Germline CDR1 is SGHNT and CDR2 is YENEEA.